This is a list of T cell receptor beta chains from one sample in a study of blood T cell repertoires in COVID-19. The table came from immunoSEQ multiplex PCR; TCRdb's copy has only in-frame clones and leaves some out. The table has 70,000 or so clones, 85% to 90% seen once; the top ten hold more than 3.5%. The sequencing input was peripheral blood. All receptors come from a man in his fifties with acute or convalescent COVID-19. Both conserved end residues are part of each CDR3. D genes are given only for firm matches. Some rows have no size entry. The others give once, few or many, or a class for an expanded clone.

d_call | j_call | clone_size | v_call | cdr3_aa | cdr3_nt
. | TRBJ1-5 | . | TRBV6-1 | CASSEQYGNQPQHF | TGTGCCAGCAGTGAACAGTACGGCAATCAGCCCCAGCATTTT
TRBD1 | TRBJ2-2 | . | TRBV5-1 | CASSSGQVTGELFF | TGCGCCAGCAGCTCGGGACAGGTTACCGGGGAGCTGTTTTTT
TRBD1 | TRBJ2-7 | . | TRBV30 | CAWSMGQDYEQYF | TGTGCCTGGAGTATGGGACAGGACTACGAGCAGTACTTC
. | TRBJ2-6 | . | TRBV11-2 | CASSFKSSGANVLTF | TGTGCCAGCAGCTTTAAGAGCTCTGGGGCCAACGTCCTGACTTTC
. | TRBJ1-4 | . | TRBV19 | CASSIQNEKLFF | TGTGCCAGTAGTATCCAGAATGAAAAACTGTTTTTT
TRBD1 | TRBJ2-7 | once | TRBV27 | CASKFGGTGPYEQYF | TGTGCCAGCAAATTTGGTGGGACAGGACCCTACGAGCAGTACTTC
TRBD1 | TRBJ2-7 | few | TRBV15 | CATSRDWDSYEQYF | TGTGCCACCAGCAGAGATTGGGACAGCTACGAGCAGTACTTC
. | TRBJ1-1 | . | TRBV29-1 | CSVEGQRLATEAFF | TGCAGCGTTGAGGGGCAGCGATTGGCCACTGAAGCTTTCTTT
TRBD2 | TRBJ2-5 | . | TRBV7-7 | CASSLELAGEGETQYF | TGTGCTAGCAGCTTAGAACTAGCGGGAGAGGGAGAGACCCAGTACTTC
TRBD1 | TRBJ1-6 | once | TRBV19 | CASRLSEGAHSPLHF | TGTGCCAGTAGGCTCTCGGAGGGGGCGCATTCACCCCTCCACTTT
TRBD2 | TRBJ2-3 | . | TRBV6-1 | CASSEAPVLAGRALTQYF | TGTGCCAGCAGTGAAGCCCCCGTCCTAGCGGGTAGAGCTCTTACGCAGTATTTT
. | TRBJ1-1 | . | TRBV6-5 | CASRRGFTEAFF | TGTGCCAGCAGAAGGGGGTTCACTGAAGCTTTCTTT
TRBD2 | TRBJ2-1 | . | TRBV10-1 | CASSGPGGLKNEQFF | TGCGCCAGCAGTGGTCCGGGAGGGTTAAAGAATGAGCAGTTCTTC
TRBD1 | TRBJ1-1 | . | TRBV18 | CASSPGTDTEAFF | TGTGCCAGCTCACCGGGGACAGACACTGAAGCTTTCTTT
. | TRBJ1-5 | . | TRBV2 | CASSEETVNNQPQHF | TGTGCCAGCAGTGAGGAGACAGTCAACAATCAGCCCCAGCATTTT
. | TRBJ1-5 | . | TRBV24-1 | CATTLNSYQPQHF | TGTGCCACCACTCTAAATAGCTATCAGCCCCAGCATTTT
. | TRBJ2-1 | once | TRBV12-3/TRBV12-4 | CASSLVANNEQFF | TGTGCCAGCAGTTTAGTAGCTAACAATGAGCAGTTCTTC
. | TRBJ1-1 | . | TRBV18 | CASSPLSDTEAFF | TGTGCCAGCTCACCACTATCCGACACTGAAGCTTTCTTT
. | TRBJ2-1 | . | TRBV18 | CASSPPAPNPRGEQFF | TGTGCCAGCTCACCCCCGGCACCTAACCCCCGGGGTGAGCAGTTCTTC
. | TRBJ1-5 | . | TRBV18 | CASSPPNRNNNQPQHF | TGTGCCAGCTCACCACCGAACAGGAATAACAATCAGCCCCAGCATTTT
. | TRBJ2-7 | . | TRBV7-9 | CASSFNLGQYEQYF | TGTGCCAGCAGCTTCAATCTTGGGCAGTACGAGCAGTACTTC
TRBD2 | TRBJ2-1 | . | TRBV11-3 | CASSVLAGSYNEQFF | TGTGCCAGCAGCGTACTAGCGGGCTCCTACAATGAGCAGTTCTTC
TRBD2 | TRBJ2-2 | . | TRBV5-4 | CASSLEGSGVFGELFF | TGTGCCAGCAGCTTGGAGGGTAGCGGGGTATTCGGGGAGCTGTTTTTT